This is a list of T cell receptor beta chains from one sample in a study of vaccination effects on CD4 cells after COVID-19. What these receptors recognize is not known. The table came from immunoSEQ multiplex PCR; TCRdb's copy has only in-frame clones and leaves some out. The table records about 41,000 clones, around three quarters of them present only once. Source: CD4+ T cells from PBMCs cultured with HCoV-NL63 spike peptides, taken before COVID-19 vaccination. The receptor source for this set is a human donor who received a COVID-19 vaccine. Each CDR3 is given with its conserved first and last residue. The order of the fields is D gene, V gene, clone size, J gene, CDR3 protein, CDR3 DNA. A D gene is named only where the DNA matches it firmly. Some rows mark clone size as missing; the rest say once, few, many or name a class of expanded clone.

>TRBD1|TRBV6-6|.|TRBJ1-4
CASTRQGSNEKLFF
TGTGCCAGCACCAGACAGGGTTCTAATGAAAAACTGTTTTTT
>.|TRBV2|.|TRBJ2-6
CASRLSGGILSGANVLTF
TGTGCCAGCAGGCTAAGCGGAGGTATCCTCTCTGGGGCCAACGTCCTGACTTTC
>.|TRBV19|.|TRBJ1-1
CASSTLRNTEAFF
TGTGCCAGTAGTACTCTGAGGAACACTGAAGCTTTCTTT
>.|TRBV2|once|TRBJ2-5
CASNLAQETQYF
TGTGCCAGCAATTTGGCACAAGAGACCCAGTACTTC
>.|TRBV5-1|.|TRBJ1-4
CASSLGVTGNEKLFF
TGCGCCAGCAGCTTGGGGGTGACGGGCAATGAAAAACTGTTTTTT
>TRBD1|TRBV18|.|TRBJ1-5
CASSPLGQGRQPQHF
TGTGCCAGCTCACCACTAGGACAGGGCCGGCAGCCCCAGCATTTT
>.|TRBV3-1/TRBV3-2|.|TRBJ2-3
CASSQGVQGDTDTQYF
TGTGCCAGCAGCCAAGGAGTTCAGGGAGACACAGATACGCAGTATTTT
>TRBD1|TRBV6-1|.|TRBJ1-6
CASSEARDQGANSPLHF
TGTGCCAGCAGTGAAGCGCGCGATCAGGGGGCTAATTCACCCCTCCACTTT
>.|TRBV6-5|.|TRBJ1-1
CASTKANTEAFF
TGTGCCAGCACGAAAGCGAACACTGAAGCTTTCTTT
>.|TRBV6-5|few|TRBJ1-5
CASSYREQQPQHF
TGTGCCAGCAGTTACAGGGAGCAGCAGCCCCAGCATTTT
>.|TRBV10-3|.|TRBJ2-2
CATSGTANTGELFF
TGTGCCACAAGCGGAACAGCTAACACCGGGGAGCTGTTTTTT
>.|TRBV4-1|few|TRBJ2-2
CASSPGPADTGELFF
TGCGCCAGCAGCCCAGGGCCCGCGGACACCGGGGAGCTGTTTTTT
>.|TRBV19|.|TRBJ1-3
CASSINRVVTATGNTIYF
TGTGCCAGTAGTATAAACCGTGTTGTCACCGCCACTGGAAACACCATATATTTT
>.|TRBV12-3/TRBV12-4|.|TRBJ2-3
CASSTFGVRSRNF
TGTGCCAGCAGCACGTTTGGGGTCAGGTCTCGGAATTTT
>.|TRBV6-6|once|TRBJ2-5
CASRVGSETQYF
TGTGCCAGCAGAGTAGGATCGGAGACCCAGTACTTC
>.|TRBV28|.|TRBJ1-1
CASSRREQYTEAFF
TGTGCCAGCAGTCGACGGGAACAGTACACTGAAGCTTTCTTT
>.|TRBV20-1|few|TRBJ1-1
CSWRLGEAFF
TGCAGTTGGAGGTTGGGTGAAGCTTTCTTT
>.|TRBV4-1|.|TRBJ1-3
CASSHPGQTYSGNTIYF
TGCGCCAGCAGCCACCCCGGGCAGACCTACTCTGGAAACACCATATATTTT
>.|TRBV15|.|TRBJ2-5
CATSRARTEETQYF
TGTGCCACCAGCAGAGCACGGACAGAAGAGACCCAGTACTTC
>.|TRBV21-1|few|TRBJ2-4
CASSKGAGEAKNIQYF
TGTGCCAGCAGCAAAGGGGCGGGGGAGGCCAAAAACATTCAGTACTTC
>TRBD2|TRBV7-2|.|TRBJ2-1
CASSLEGSGTARNEQFF
TGTGCCAGCAGCTTAGAGGGAAGCGGGACCGCGAGGAATGAGCAGTTCTTC
>TRBD1|TRBV24-1|.|TRBJ2-2
CATSDYRGIAGELFF
TGTGCCACCAGTGATTACAGGGGGATCGCCGGGGAGCTGTTTTTT
>TRBD2|TRBV7-2|.|TRBJ2-5
CASSLQGGNQETQYF
TGTGCCAGCAGCTTACAGGGAGGGAACCAAGAGACCCAGTACTTC
>TRBD2|TRBV5-1|.|TRBJ2-5
CASSWGGGETQYF
TGCGCCAGCAGTTGGGGGGGTGGCGAGACCCAGTACTTC
>TRBD1|TRBV6-6|few|TRBJ2-2
CASRLTGVNTGELFF
TGTGCCAGCAGATTGACAGGGGTTAACACCGGGGAGCTGTTTTTT
>.|TRBV6-4|.|TRBJ1-1
CASRAASNTEAFF
TGTGCCAGCAGGGCAGCTTCGAACACTGAAGCTTTCTTT
>.|TRBV9|.|TRBJ1-1
CASSVGLLGTEAFF
TGTGCCAGCAGCGTAGGTCTCCTAGGGACTGAAGCTTTCTTT
>TRBD1|TRBV4-1|.|TRBJ1-3
CASSQAQGNGYTIYF
TGCGCCAGCAGCCAAGCACAGGGGAACGGGTACACCATATATTTT
>.|TRBV11-1|once|TRBJ2-2
CASSLGREYTGELFF
TGTGCCAGCAGCTTAGGGCGGGAATACACCGGGGAGCTGTTTTTT
>.|TRBV11-2|.|TRBJ2-5
CASSFLTADQETQYF
TGTGCCAGCAGCTTCCTGACCGCCGACCAAGAGACCCAGTACTTC
>.|TRBV4-1|.|TRBJ2-5
CASSRIAVQETQYF
TGCGCCAGCAGTCGAATAGCGGTCCAAGAGACCCAGTACTTC
>.|TRBV30|.|TRBJ1-1
CAWRGRIEAFF
TGTGCCTGGAGGGGGAGGATTGAAGCTTTCTTT
>TRBD1|TRBV15|.|TRBJ1-4
CATSPYPDRGSATNEKLFF
TGTGCCACCAGCCCTTACCCTGACAGGGGGTCCGCAACTAATGAAAAACTGTTTTTT
>TRBD1|TRBV9|.|TRBJ1-4
CASSVDPGGTNEKLFF
TGTGCCAGCAGCGTAGATCCAGGGGGCACTAATGAAAAACTGTTTTTT
>TRBD2|TRBV2|few|TRBJ2-3
CASRLAGDTQYF
TGTGCCAGCAGGCTAGCGGGAGATACGCAGTATTTT
>.|TRBV7-3|.|TRBJ1-1
CASGRSRNTEAFF
TGTGCCAGCGGGCGGTCCAGGAACACTGAAGCTTTCTTT
>TRBD1|TRBV5-1|.|TRBJ1-1
CASSLSGGNTEAFF
TGCGCCAGCAGCTTGTCAGGGGGCAACACTGAAGCTTTCTTT
>TRBD1|TRBV4-2|few|TRBJ1-6
CASSHSGQGLHSPLHF
TGTGCCAGCAGCCATTCTGGACAGGGGTTGCATTCACCCCTCCACTTT
>.|TRBV30|few|TRBJ1-5
CAWSLSRNQPQHF
TGTGCCTGGAGTCTTTCCCGCAATCAGCCCCAGCATTTT
>TRBD1|TRBV5-5|.|TRBJ1-2
CASSFLGQGGYGYTF
TGTGCCAGCAGCTTCTTAGGACAGGGGGGTTATGGCTACACCTTC
>.|TRBV10-2|.|TRBJ2-1
CASRGGVYNEQFF
TGCGCCAGCCGCGGGGGCGTCTACAATGAGCAGTTCTTC
>TRBD1|TRBV5-8|.|TRBJ1-5
CASSSRDRGEPQHF
TGTGCCAGCAGCTCCCGGGACAGGGGAGAGCCCCAGCATTTT
>TRBD2|TRBV7-2|.|TRBJ2-1
CASSLDAAGAYNEQFF
TGTGCCAGCAGCTTAGATGCAGCGGGGGCCTACAATGAGCAGTTCTTC
>.|TRBV11-1|.|TRBJ2-2
CASSLGQGHTGELFF
TGTGCCAGCAGCTTAGGGCAGGGTCACACCGGGGAGCTGTTTTTT
>.|TRBV6-4|.|TRBJ2-1
CASSDFLGQPYNEQFF
TGTGCCAGCAGTGACTTCTTAGGCCAGCCCTACAATGAGCAGTTCTTC
>.|TRBV12-3/TRBV12-4|.|TRBJ1-5
CASRTGANQPQHF
TGTGCCAGCAGGACAGGCGCCAATCAGCCCCAGCATTTT
>.|TRBV24-1|few|TRBJ1-2
CAIRGASYGYTF
TGTGCCATTAGGGGCGCCAGCTATGGCTACACCTTC
>.|TRBV12-5|once|TRBJ1-5
CASGLTNNQPQHF
TGTGCTAGTGGTTTGACAAACAATCAGCCCCAGCATTTT
>TRBD1|TRBV5-1|.|TRBJ1-2
CASRPQGAINYGYTF
TGCGCCAGCAGACCACAGGGGGCGATAAACTATGGCTACACCTTC
>.|TRBV5-1|.|TRBJ2-5
CASSLATGTQETQYF
TGCGCCAGCAGCTTGGCAACGGGAACCCAAGAGACCCAGTACTTC